One and the same sample provided the 4 T cell receptor beta chains below, sequenced in a study of CD8+CD57+ T cells in acquired aplastic anemia. Individuals selected for sequencing had exhibited CD8+CD57+ cell expansion on flow cytometry. The template for TCR beta VDJ and CDR3 sequence profiling was genomic DNA. TCRdb re-called the reads with MiXCR, one entry per CDR3 protein. The sample contains about 180,000 distinct CDR3 sequences, more than 60% of which appear only once. Material: sorted CD4+, CD8+, or CD8+CD57+ T cells (not recorded which) from PBMCs. These receptors were collected from a human donor with aplastic anemia.

Ten or more counts support this clonotype. V is TRBV5-1 and J is TRBJ2-7; tentatively, D is TRBD2 (5 bases). The length of the CDR3 is 14 residues. Per germline, CDR1 SGHRS and CDR2 YFSETQ. V was clipped by 3 bases and J by 2 bases, with 12 bases between them. CDR3 nucleotide sequence: TGCGCCAGCAGCTGGCCCGGGATTACCTACGAGCAGTACTTC. It specifies CASSWPGITYEQYF.

The J gene is TRBJ1-6, the V gene TRBV29-1, with 9 bases aligning to TRBD1. Losses at the gene ends were 5 bases for V and 7 bases for J; bases not matched to a gene: 3. The germline V gene encodes CDR1 SQVTM and CDR2 ANQGSEA. The CDR3 runs to 13 residues. Here the CDR3 reads CSVSDRGNSPLHF. Written as DNA, the CDR3 is TGCAGCGTTTCCGACAGGGGGAATTCACCCCTCCACTTT.

The chain uses TRBV10-2 and TRBJ2-7; 8 bases fit TRBD1. The CDR3 is 13 residues long. With 7 bases clipped from V and 2 bases from J, the junction kept 4 bases outside the gene matches. CDR1 and CDR2 (germline): WSHSY, SAAADI. The CDR3 spells CASMDRATYEQYF. The CDR3 DNA reads as TGCGCCAGCATGGACAGGGCGACCTACGAGCAGTACTTC.

The chain uses TRBV12-3 or TRBV12-4 and TRBJ1-6; no clear D gene. Trimming stripped 7 bases from V and 6 bases from J, with 7 bases between. This CDR3 has 12 residues. CDR3 nucleotide sequence: TGTGCCAGCATACCTTTTAATTCACCCCTCCACTTT. Translated, it gives CASIPFNSPLHF.